Listed below are T cell receptor beta chains from one sample, sequenced in a study of blood T cell repertoires in COVID-19. Clones were sequenced by immunoSEQ multiplex PCR, and TCRdb holds only the in-frame ones, with some missing. Among 110,000 or so clones listed, 85% to 90% were seen once. Sequencing input: peripheral blood. These receptors were taken from a man in his 70s who had recovered from COVID-19. Each CDR3 is given with its conserved first and last residue. A D gene is named only where the DNA matches it firmly. Clone size appears in some rows only: once, few, many, or a class for an expanded clone.

clone_size,d_call,v_call,j_call,cdr3_aa,cdr3_nt
-,TRBD2,TRBV4-3,TRBJ2-2,CASSQELGAGSTGELFF,TGCGCCAGCAGCCAAGAACTAGGAGCGGGAAGCACCGGGGAGCTGTTTTTT
-,-,TRBV5-1,TRBJ1-4,CASSLNPGDEKLFF,TGCGCCAGCAGCTTGAACCCAGGGGATGAAAAACTGTTTTTT
-,-,TRBV6-4,TRBJ2-3,CASSDGGATDTQYF,TGTGCCAGCAGTGACGGGGGGGCCACAGATACGCAGTATTTT
once,TRBD1,TRBV3-1/TRBV3-2,TRBJ2-5,CASSHSDRGLRKTQYF,TGTGCCAGCAGCCACTCGGACAGGGGGCTTCGGAAGACCCAGTACTTC
-,-,TRBV19,TRBJ1-5,CASSTLTGNQPQHF,TGTGCCAGTAGTACTCTCACAGGGAATCAGCCCCAGCATTTT
-,TRBD1,TRBV15,TRBJ1-4,CATSREDRLAIWNEKLFF,TGTGCCACCAGCAGAGAGGACAGGTTGGCGATATGGAATGAAAAACTGTTTTTT
-,TRBD1,TRBV7-7,TRBJ2-7,CASSQGTGFFGEQYF,TGTGCCAGCAGCCAAGGGACAGGGTTTTTTGGCGAGCAGTACTTC
-,-,TRBV10-1,TRBJ2-1,CASSGELAPNEQFF,TGCGCCAGCAGTGGGGAGTTGGCCCCTAATGAGCAGTTCTTC
-,-,TRBV12-3/TRBV12-4,TRBJ1-1,CASSLRLQVGAFF,TGTGCCAGCAGTTTAAGGCTACAGGTTGGAGCTTTCTTT
-,-,TRBV4-2,TRBJ2-3,CASSQRLSDTQYF,TGTGCCAGCAGCCAAAGACTATCAGATACGCAGTATTTT
-,-,TRBV27,TRBJ2-5,CASSFARAGVETQYF,TGTGCCAGCAGTTTCGCCCGGGCAGGGGTAGAGACCCAGTACTTC
many,TRBD1,TRBV5-1,TRBJ2-7,CASSLNGQALGDEQYF,TGCGCCAGCAGCTTGAACGGACAGGCCCTCGGGGACGAGCAGTACTTC
-,-,TRBV7-2,TRBJ1-2,CASSFLTGRIAF,TGTGCCAGCAGCTTTCTGACAGGCCGTATCGCCTTC
few,TRBD1,TRBV6-1,TRBJ1-2,CASSEDRGSNGYTF,TGTGCCAGCAGTGAAGACAGGGGGTCCAATGGCTACACCTTC
once,TRBD2,TRBV4-3,TRBJ2-5,CASSQEASGDQETQYF,TGCGCCAGCAGCCAAGAGGCTAGCGGAGACCAAGAGACCCAGTACTTC
-,-,TRBV6-1,TRBJ2-3,CASSDLGYGTDTQYF,TGTGCCAGCAGTGATCTGGGCTACGGCACAGATACGCAGTATTTT
-,TRBD2,TRBV7-8,TRBJ2-5,CASSFGEREIGETQYF,TGTGCCAGCAGCTTCGGGGAGCGGGAGATAGGAGAGACCCAGTACTTC
-,TRBD1,TRBV2,TRBJ1-3,CASRPRTGGGGNTIYF,TGTGCCAGCAGACCCCGGACAGGGGGAGGGGGAAACACCATATATTTT
-,-,TRBV7-6,TRBJ1-1,CASSLKAGGGVNTEAFF,TGTGCCAGCAGCCTTAAGGCCGGGGGGGGAGTGAACACTGAAGCTTTCTTT
-,TRBD1,TRBV6-5,TRBJ2-7,CASSLAGTGYEQYF,TGTGCCAGCAGTCTTGCCGGGACAGGGTACGAGCAGTACTTC
-,TRBD1,TRBV7-9,TRBJ1-1,CASSRSGTGAEAFF,TGTGCCAGCAGCCGCTCCGGGACAGGGGCTGAAGCTTTCTTT
-,-,TRBV19,TRBJ2-2,CASSAQGFGELFF,TGTGCCAGTAGTGCCCAGGGATTCGGGGAGCTGTTTTTT